The 17 T cell receptor beta chains below all came from one sample that was sequenced in a study of blood T cell repertoires in COVID-19. The data were produced by immunoSEQ multiplex PCR, yet TCRdb's version contains in-frame clones alone and is incomplete. The sample yields 150,000 to 200,000 clones, about 72% seen once. Sequenced input: PBMCs or T cells enriched from blood (not recorded which). These receptors were taken from a woman between 50 and 59 years old who had recovered from COVID-19.

This clone has more than one count but fewer than ten. The chain recombines TRBV2 with TRBJ2-3; D is ambiguous. Trimming cost V 1 base and J 8 bases, with 4 bases left between them. Germline assignment: CDR1 SNHLY and CDR2 FYNNEI. This CDR3 is built from 11 residues. This CDR3 reads CASSEGGTQYF. The CDR3 DNA reads as TGTGCCAGCAGTGAAGGAGGTACGCAGTATTTT.

V and J are TRBV19 and TRBJ2-4; unclear D gene. CDR1 and CDR2 (germline): LNHDA, SQIVND (reference sequence). CDR3 length: 16 amino acids. Trimming stripped 3 bases from V and 0 bases from J, with 12 bases between. The CDR3 is CASSIASSVAKNIQYF. CDR3 nucleotide sequence: TGTGCCAGTAGTATTGCGTCCTCTGTAGCCAAAAACATTCAGTACTTC.

This chain links TRBV5-5 with TRBJ2-5; TRBD1 matches 7 bases. V shed 0 bases and J 8 bases; nucleotides not matched to a gene: 4. The CDR3 contains 13 residues. Germline loops: CDR1 SGHKS, CDR2 YYEKEE (reference sequence). The chain's CDR3 is CASSLEGGGTQYF. In DNA, the CDR3 is TGTGCCAGCAGCTTGGAAGGGGGCGGAACCCAGTACTTC.

The chain joins TRBV7-6 to TRBJ2-5, with 7 bases fitting TRBD2. V gave up 5 bases and J gave up 9 bases; unmatched junction bases: 18. The CDR3 totals 16 residues. Per the germline V gene, CDR1 is SGHVS and CDR2 is FNYEAQ. The CDR3 loop reads CASSAERPGGINAQYF. CDR3 nucleotide sequence: TGTGCCAGCAGCGCCGAACGCCCGGGAGGCATAAACGCCCAGTACTTC.

The chain uses TRBV7-9 and TRBJ1-4; D is perhaps TRBD1 (5 bases). The CDR3 contains 15 residues. Germline V gene lookup returns CDR1 SEHNR and CDR2 FQNEAQ (reference sequence). V was clipped by 1 base and J by 7 bases, with 13 bases between them. The CDR3 loop reads CASSLGGVLTEKLFF. The CDR3 nucleotides are TGTGCCAGCAGCTTAGGGGGGGTGTTAACTGAAAAACTGTTTTTT.

The table lists this clone with a few counts. The rearrangement links TRBV3-1 (or the pseudogene TRBV3-2) to TRBJ1-5; a weak D match, TRBD1 (6 bases). Germline V gene lookup returns CDR1 LGHDT and CDR2 YNNKEL (reference sequence). Trimming stripped 1 base from V and 4 bases from J, with 11 bases between. This CDR3 spans 15 amino acids. The CDR3 nucleotides are TGTGCCAGCAGCCAAGGCTGGCAGGGGAATCAGCCCCAGCATTTT. Translating gives CASSQGWQGNQPQHF.

The V and J genes are TRBV14 and TRBJ2-2; 9 nucleotides line up with TRBD2. V was pared by 4 bases and J by 0 bases, with 12 bases of the junction left unmatched. Germline values: CDR1 SGHDN, CDR2 FVKESK. CDR3 length equals 19 residues. The CDR3 sequence: CASSPLREGIGTNTGELFF. The DNA of the CDR3 is TGTGCCAGCAGCCCCTTGCGGGAGGGCATAGGGACGAACACCGGGGAGCTGTTTTTT. Together with reference TRBV14 and TRBJ2-2, the CDR3 gives the full variable domain: EAGVTQFPSHSVIEKGQTVTLRCDPISGHDNLYWYRRVMGKEIKFLLHFVKESKQDESGMPNNRFLAERTGGTYSTLKVQPAELEDSGVYFCASSPLREGIGTNTGELFFGEGSRLTVL.

This clone has more than one count but fewer than ten. The CDR3 nucleotides are TGTGCCAGCAGTATAGCATGGGAGACCTACGAGCAGTACTTC. It codes for CASSIAWETYEQYF. V is TRBV6-5 and J is TRBJ2-7, with D possibly being TRBD2 (5 bases). This CDR3 region has 14 residues. Trimming took 5 bases from V and 2 from J, leaving 13 bases between them. Per germline, CDR1 MNHEY and CDR2 SVGAGI.

This chain links TRBV7-8 with TRBJ1-6; perhaps TRBD1 as D (6 bases). Trimming stripped 0 bases from V and 7 bases from J, with 10 bases between. Germline CDR1 is SGHVS and CDR2 is FQNEAQ. This CDR3 comprises 15 residues. The CDR3 nucleotides read TGTGCCAGCAGCTTAGCGGACAGCGACAATTCACCCCTCCACTTT. Protein: CASSLADSDNSPLHF.

The chain employs TRBV27 and TRBJ2-7, with TRBD2 matching over 9 bases. This CDR3 region has 14 residues. CDR1 and CDR2 from the germline V gene are MNHEY and SMNVEV (reference sequence). Germline trimming cut 10 bases from V and 3 bases from J; bases unmatched to any gene: 10. The CDR3 DNA reads TGTGCCACCGGGCCGGGACTAGCAATCTACGAGCAGTACTTC. Encoded protein: CATGPGLAIYEQYF.

DNA of the CDR3: TGCGCCAGCGCCCTGACAGGGAAGTGGACAGATACGCAGTATTTT. Protein product: CASALTGKWTDTQYF. The chain uses TRBV4-1 and TRBJ2-3; TRBD1 aligns across 7 bases. After removal of 8 bases from V and 3 bases from J, the junction contained 11 bases not matched to a gene. The CDR3 covers 15 residues. Germline-derived CDR1 and CDR2 are MGHRA and YSYEKL.

This chain uses TRBV6-2 or TRBV6-3 with TRBJ2-1; D is perhaps TRBD2 (5 bases). There are 14 residues in the CDR3. Germline V lookup: CDR1 MNHEY, CDR2 SVGEGT. V was cut by 5 bases and J by 7 bases, with 15 bases left in between. The DNA of the CDR3 is TGTGCCAGCAGTCTCGGACTCGTTTCGAATGAGCAGTTCTTC. The encoded protein is CASSLGLVSNEQFF.

In DNA form, the CDR3 reads TGTGCCAGCAGTTACTCGGGAGGGGTGTTACGGACCGGGGAGCTGTTTTTT. It is translated as CASSYSGGVLRTGELFF. The rearrangement links TRBV6-2 or TRBV6-3 to TRBJ2-2; 7 positions match TRBD2. Germline CDR1 and CDR2: MNHEY and SVGEGT. Trimming removed 0 bases from V and 5 bases from J; junction bases left unmatched: 9. The CDR3 spans 17 residues.

The genes are TRBV18 and TRBJ1-5, with 10 nucleotides matching TRBD1. The CDR3 totals 13 residues. Germline lookup yields CDR1 KGHSH and CDR2 LQKENI. Losses at the gene ends were 8 bases for V and 5 bases for J; bases not matched to a gene: 3. The CDR3 spells CASRGTGDQPQHF. The DNA of the CDR3 is TGTGCCAGCCGTGGGACAGGGGATCAGCCCCAGCATTTT.

The genes are TRBV7-2 and TRBJ1-2; 8 nucleotides line up with TRBD1. The CDR3 covers 15 residues. The ends lost 5 bases at V and 3 bases at J; junction bases unmatched: 8. Germline CDR1 and CDR2: SGHTA and FQGNSA. The CDR3: CASSIGQGRHYGYTF. CDR3 coding DNA: TGTGCCAGCAGCATCGGACAGGGTCGCCACTATGGCTACACCTTC.

This clone has more than one count but fewer than ten. The chain recombines TRBV15 with TRBJ2-7; perhaps TRBD2 as D (7 bases). CDR3 length equals 15 residues. Germline V gene sequence: CDR1 LNHNV, CDR2 YYDKDF (reference sequence). V was pared by 3 bases and J by 3 bases, with 15 bases between. The CDR3 loop is CATSRELGGGYEQYF. CDR3 DNA sequence: TGTGCCACCAGCAGGGAGTTGGGAGGGGGCTACGAGCAGTACTTC.

CDR3 DNA sequence: TGTGCCTGGAGTCACGGGGCTAGCGGGTTATCCGAGCAGTACTTC. Encoded protein: CAWSHGASGLSEQYF. The chain links TRBV30 to TRBJ2-7; 8 positions agree with TRBD2. In germline, CDR1 is GTSNPN, CDR2 SVGIG (reference sequence). This CDR3 contains 15 residues. V trimming: 2 bases; J trimming: 6 bases; junction bases outside the gene matches: 12. The entire variable domain, with the rest obtained from reference TRBV30 and TRBJ2-7, is as follows: SQTIHQWPATLVQPVGSPLSLECTVEGTSNPNLYWYRQAAGRGLQLLFYSVGIGQISSEVPQNLSASRPQDRQFILSSKKLLLSDSGFYLCAWSHGASGLSEQYFGPGTRLTVT.